The clone carrying this T cell receptor beta chain was seen many times. This sample is drawn from a study of human T cells and chemical hapten exposure. The time point: healthy volunteer bleed at 6 weeks. Total RNA was extracted from unfractionated whole blood. Individual cDNA molecules each carried unique molecular identifiers attached by the library. Study processing details: Between 23,224 and 690,600 TCRs appeared in each sample, and the median stood at 95,638. Each CDR3 protein gets one entry after TCRdb re-called the RACE reads with MiXCR. These V and J calls are TCRdb output, not the study's own analysis. The sample holds around 35,000 distinct CDR3 sequences; approximately 5% are singletons and the top ten take roughly 13%. Trimming removed 2 bases at V and 3 bases at J, with 2 bases between. The CDR3 is made up of 13 amino acids. In germline, CDR1 is MNHEY, CDR2 SMNVEV (reference sequence).

Sequencing was carried out using whole blood. The source of this sequence is a human donor in good health. Some clones in this sample may be carry-over from other donors' samples. The chain has TRBV27 and TRBJ2-6, with D unresolved. The CDR3 bases are TGTGCCAGCAGTTTAGATGGGGCCAACGTCCTGACTTTC. This sequence encodes CASSLDGANVLTF.